The sample holds one count of the clone carrying this T cell receptor beta chain. The antigen remains unidentified. This specimen comes from a study of T cell responses to AZD1222 COVID-19 vaccine. V was pared by 2 bases and J by 0 bases, with 7 bases between. The germline CDR1 and CDR2 sequences are MNHEY and SMNVEV (reference sequence). This CDR3 has 14 amino acids. Study conclusions and caveats: Per reports, nearly half of all spike-specific TCRs target regions that are unmutated in variants. Baseline serostatus was positive in only a handful of AZD1222 recipients. White British ancestry dominated among donors, who included more females, and clonal diversity was possibly underestimated.

Profiling relied on immunoSEQ multiplex PCR, and the TCRdb table lists in-frame clones only, not all of them. This sample carries about 200,000 clones, around 90% of them seen once, and the ten largest clones take 3.6%. The chain recombines TRBV27 with TRBJ1-1; D is uncertain. The origin of this receptor is an adult who received the MenACWY meningococcal vaccine as a control. The source was peripheral blood, collected 28 days after the second dose of the MenACWY control vaccine. The CDR3, as DNA: TGTGCCAGCAGTTTAAACAGAATGAACACTGAAGCTTTCTTT. As protein: CASSLNRMNTEAFF.